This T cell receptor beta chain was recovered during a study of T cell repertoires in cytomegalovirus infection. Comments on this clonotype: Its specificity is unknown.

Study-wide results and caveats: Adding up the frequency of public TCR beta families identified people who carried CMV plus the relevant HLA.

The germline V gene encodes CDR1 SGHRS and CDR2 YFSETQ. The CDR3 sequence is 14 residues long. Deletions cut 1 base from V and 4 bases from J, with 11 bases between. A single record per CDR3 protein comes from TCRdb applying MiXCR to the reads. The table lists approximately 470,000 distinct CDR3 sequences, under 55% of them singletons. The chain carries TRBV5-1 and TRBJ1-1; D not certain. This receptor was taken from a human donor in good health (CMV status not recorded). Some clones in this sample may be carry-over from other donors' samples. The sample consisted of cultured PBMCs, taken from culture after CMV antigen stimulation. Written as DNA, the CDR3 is TGCGCCAGCAGCTTGTCCCTGGCAGGCACTGAAGCTTTCTTT. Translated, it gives CASSLSLAGTEAFF. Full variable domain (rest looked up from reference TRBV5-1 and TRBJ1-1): KAGVTQTPRYLIKTRGQQVTLSCSPISGHRSVSWYQQTPGQGLQFLFEYFSETQRNKGNFPGRFSGRQFSNSRSEMNVSTLELGDSALYLCASSLSLAGTEAFFGQGTRLTVV.